The entry below gives a single TCR beta chain sequence along with its context. Its antigen is unidentified. The repertoire was sequenced with immunoSEQ multiplex PCR; TCRdb's copy has only in-frame clones and lacks some. The data hold 85,000 to 90,000 clones, with 75% to 90% observed a single time. This specimen belongs to a study of graft-versus-host responses after intestinal transplantation. Overall study: Multivisceral, liver-intestinal, or isolated intestinal transplants were performed in recipients. All of the recipients had induction that used anti-thymocyte globulin, then tacrolimus and steroids for approximately 3 years.

Study results and caveats: GvH clones surfaced in recipient marrow, some emerging earlier in ileum or blood.

Trimming cost V 6 bases and J 3 bases; bases outside gene matches: 11. From germline, CDR1 is SGHNT and CDR2 YYREEE (reference sequence). There are 15 residues in the CDR3. The source material was unstimulated CD4+ T cells sorted from spleen or lymph node cells, sampled before intestinal transplant. V gene TRBV5-4 combines with J gene TRBJ2-7; 8 bases fit TRBD1. The sequence was collected from a human donor who received an intestinal transplant. CDR3 in DNA: TGTGCCAGCACCCCGGACAGGGTGGGTAGCTACGAGCAGTACTTC. It is translated as CASTPDRVGSYEQYF.